This TCR beta chain derives from a study of blood T cell repertoires in COVID-19. Per the germline V gene, CDR1 is MGHRA and CDR2 is YSYEKL. This CDR3 is built from 15 residues. J lost 1 base, V lost 2 bases, and 2 bases had no gene match. Per the original methods: Estimation of nucleated cell counts was performed using reference gene primer amplification. Using immunoSEQ multiplex PCR, the repertoire was profiled, and TCRdb retains in-frame clones only, with some absent. From that table come the V and J calls and clone size; the DNA was used to work out D and trimming. The sample holds more than 200,000 clones, about 86% seen once.

Sequenced material: peripheral blood. This receptor was identified in a woman aged 45-65 years with COVID-19, enrolled during active disease. The V and J genes are TRBV4-1 and TRBJ1-5; 7 bases agree with TRBD1. The CDR3 DNA sequence: TGCGCCAGCAGCCAAATACAGGGGAGCAATCAGCCCCAGCATTTT. Residues: CASSQIQGSNQPQHF.